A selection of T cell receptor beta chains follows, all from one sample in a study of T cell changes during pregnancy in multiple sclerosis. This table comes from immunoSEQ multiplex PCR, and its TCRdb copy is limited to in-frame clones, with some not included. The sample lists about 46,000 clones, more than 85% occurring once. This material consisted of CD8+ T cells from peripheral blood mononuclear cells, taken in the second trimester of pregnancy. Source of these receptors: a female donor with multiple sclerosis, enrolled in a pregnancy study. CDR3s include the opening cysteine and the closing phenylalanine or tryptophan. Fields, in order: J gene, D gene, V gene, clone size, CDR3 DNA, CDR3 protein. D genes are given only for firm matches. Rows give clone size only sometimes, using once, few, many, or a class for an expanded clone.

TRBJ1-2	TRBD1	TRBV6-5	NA	TGTGCCAGCAGTTGGGGACAGGGGGCGGGCTACACCTTC	CASSWGQGAGYTF
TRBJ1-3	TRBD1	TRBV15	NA	TGTGCCACCAGCAGCTCCGGGACAGGGCGAGGAAACACCATATATTTT	CATSSSGTGRGNTIYF
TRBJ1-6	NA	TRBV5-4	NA	TGTGCCAGCAGCTTGCGGAGCTCCTATAATTCACCCCTCCACTTT	CASSLRSSYNSPLHF
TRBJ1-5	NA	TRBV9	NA	TGTGCCAGCAGCGTAGGCCACCAGACTAGAGGCCTCAATAGCAATCAGCCCCAGCATTTT	CASSVGHQTRGLNSNQPQHF
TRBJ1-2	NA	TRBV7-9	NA	TGTGCCAGCAGTGCCAGAGGGGGCTACACCTTC	CASSARGGYTF
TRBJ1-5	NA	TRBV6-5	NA	TGTGCCAGCAGCATCGGGGGGGGTAATCAGCCCCAGCATTTT	CASSIGGGNQPQHF
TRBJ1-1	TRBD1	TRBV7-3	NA	TGTGCCAGCAGCTGGGGGGGACAGGGCGGAACTGAAGCTTTCTTT	CASSWGGQGGTEAFF
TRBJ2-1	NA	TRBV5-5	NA	TGTGCCAGCAGGCCAGCGGGCAATGAGCAGTTCTTC	CASRPAGNEQFF
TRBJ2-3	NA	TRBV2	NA	TGTGCCAGCAGTGAAGGCGGGGGCGCCAGCACAGATACGCAGTATTTT	CASSEGGGASTDTQYF
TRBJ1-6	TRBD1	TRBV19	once	TGTGCCAGTAGTTCCGGGACAGGGGGCAATTCACCCCTCCACTTT	CASSSGTGGNSPLHF